This T cell receptor (beta chain) was profiled in a study of Graves' ophthalmopathy and Graves' hyperthyroidism. The study's findings and limits: Blood also carried most expanded thyroid clonotypes exceeding 0.001 frequency.

The V and J ends lost 5 bases and 4 bases respectively, with 14 bases between them. The CDR3 runs 14 residues. This clonotype was counted at least ten times. Its target is not known. Where ophthalmopathy was absent within 18 months of follow-up, hyperthyroidism was stable. Newly diagnosed hyperthyroidism donors, aged 18 to 65, duration under 2 months. None of the included patients had other autoimmune diseases, uncontrolled infections, pregnancy or lactation, as these led to exclusion. The study amplified TCR beta CDR3 regions using RNA transcripts. Amplification began with first-round RT-PCR using HTBI primers, then second-round multiplex PCR was performed. TCRdb independently ran MiXCR on the multiplex PCR reads; one entry per CDR3 protein. The data contain hundreds of thousands of distinct CDR3 sequences, 20% to 25% of them singletons.

Sequenced sample: peripheral blood. The rearrangement links TRBV12-3 or TRBV12-4 to TRBJ1-2; TRBD1 is a possible D gene (6 bases). The sequence derives from a young woman with stable Graves' hyperthyroidism. Some clones in this sample may be carry-over from other donors' samples. The CDR3 spells CASSQSTGLYGYTF. The CDR3 region has the DNA TGTGCCAGCAGTCAATCGACAGGTCTCTATGGCTACACCTTC.